Listed here are 10 T cell receptor beta chains from one sample, sequenced in a study of cytomegalovirus exposure and HLA in healthy donors. PCR was performed using 60 Vbeta and 13 Jbeta primers. Data came from immunoSEQ multiplex PCR; TCRdb stores just in-frame clones and leaves some out. Seen here are 150,000 or so clones, roughly 68% observed once, and the top ten hold under 11%. The sample consisted of PBMCs. These receptors were collected from a young man in good health and CMV-seropositive.

This clone was recorded at least ten times. The genes are TRBV2 and TRBJ1-1; no definite D call. Trimming shortened V by 6 bases and J by 0 bases, and 8 bases separated the two germline ends. Germline CDR1 reads SNHLY; CDR2 reads FYNNEI. The CDR3 has 13 amino acids. CDR3 coding DNA: TGTGCCAGCAGCCAGGACTTGAACACTGAAGCTTTCTTT. Its protein is CASSQDLNTEAFF.

This clone appeared a few times. CDR3: CASSLELANIQYF. For the CDR3, the DNA is TGTGCCAGCAGCTTGGAACTAGCGAACATTCAGTACTTC. V is TRBV5-4 and J is TRBJ2-4; 7 positions agree with TRBD2. V lost 0 bases to trimming and J lost 7 bases; unmatched junction nucleotides: 1. Per germline, CDR1 SGHNT and CDR2 YYREEE (reference sequence). The CDR3 runs 13 residues.

V and J are TRBV29-1 and TRBJ2-5; possibly TRBD2 for D (6 bases). There are 14 residues in the CDR3. V lost 4 bases to trimming and J lost 2 bases, with 14 bases between them. Germline V gene sequence: CDR1 SQVTM, CDR2 ANQGSEA. The DNA of the CDR3 is TGCAGCGTTGTAAGTTTTAGCGGACAAGAGACCCAGTACTTC. Translated: CSVVSFSGQETQYF.

The chain employs TRBV19 and TRBJ1-1; TRBD1 is a possible D gene (5 bases). Trimming removed 7 bases at V and 5 bases at J, with 14 bases between. The CDR3 totals 13 residues. Germline values: CDR1 LNHDA, CDR2 SQIVND (reference sequence). CDR3 coding DNA: TGTGCCAGTAAGGGAGGGGAATTAACTGAAGCTTTCTTT. It codes for CASKGGELTEAFF.

V gene TRBV6-6 combines with J gene TRBJ1-2; D remains ambiguous. The length of the CDR3 is 12 residues. Germline V gene lookup returns CDR1 MNHNY and CDR2 SVGAGI (reference sequence). Trimming left V 2 bases short and J 6 bases short, with 7 bases between. The CDR3 nucleotides read TGTGCCAGCAGTTACGGTCCGGATGGCTACACCTTC. This codes for CASSYGPDGYTF.

CDR3 sequence: CASSGAGLAEINEQFF. CDR3 nucleotide sequence: TGTGCCAGCAGCGGGGCTGGACTAGCGGAGATCAATGAGCAGTTCTTC. The chain joins TRBV11-3 to TRBJ2-1, with TRBD2 identical over 10 bases. Trimming took 5 bases from V and 6 from J; bases not matched to a gene: 10. Germline loops: CDR1 SGHNT, CDR2 YENEEA. The CDR3 totals 16 residues.

The V call is TRBV5-8, the J call TRBJ2-7; 8 bases agree with TRBD1. J lost 0 bases, V lost 3 bases, and 11 bases had no gene match. The length of the CDR3 is 17 residues. Germline values: CDR1 SGHTS, CDR2 YDEGEE. In nucleotides, the CDR3 is TGTGCCAGCAGCTCCTTTACATCGACAGGGGCCTCCTACGAGCAGTACTTC. Translation: CASSSFTSTGASYEQYF.

The CDR3 loop reads CASSFAGRNSPLHF. CDR3 in DNA: TGTGCCAGCAGTTTTGCAGGGCGGAATTCACCCCTCCACTTT. The chain recombines TRBV27 with TRBJ1-6, with a weak D call TRBD1 (5 bases). Germline-derived CDR1 and CDR2 are MNHEY and SMNVEV (reference sequence). This CDR3 has 14 amino acids. Deletions cut 3 bases from V and 7 bases from J, with 10 bases between.

This chain links TRBV4-1 with TRBJ2-5; 9 nucleotides agree with TRBD2. Germline assignment: CDR1 MGHRA and CDR2 YSYEKL. This CDR3 has 14 residues. The ends lost 0 bases at V and 11 bases at J; junction bases unmatched: 7. CDR3 amino acids: CASSQEGGGRVQYF. The DNA for the CDR3 is TGCGCCAGCAGCCAAGAAGGGGGCGGGAGGGTTCAGTACTTC.

This clone has a handful of counts. The chain has TRBV5-6 and TRBJ2-3; D not certain. The CDR3 spans 16 residues. Germline V gives CDR1 SGHDT, CDR2 YYEEEE. V shed 0 bases and J shed 0 bases, with 11 bases lying between them. This CDR3 reads CASSLVNRQSTDTQYF. The CDR3 DNA sequence: TGTGCCAGCAGCTTGGTTAACAGACAAAGCACAGATACGCAGTATTTT. Variable domain in full (rest from reference TRBV5-6 and TRBJ2-3): DAGVTQSPTHLIKTRGQQVTLRCSPKSGHDTVSWYQQALGQGPQFIFQYYEEEERQRGNFPDRFSGHQFPNYSSELNVNALLLGDSALYLCASSLVNRQSTDTQYFGPGTRLTVL.